The 26 T cell receptor beta chains reported below all come from one sample, sequenced in a study of blood T cell repertoires in COVID-19. Method: immunoSEQ multiplex PCR; TCRdb's copy keeps in-frame clones and lacks some. The sample records over 75,000 clones, roughly nine tenths being singletons. Sequenced sample: peripheral blood. The receptors here all came from a man aged 55 to 70 with acute or convalescent COVID-19.

The chain employs TRBV6-6 and TRBJ2-7; 9 positions agree with TRBD1. CDR3 length: 11 amino acids. V was pared by 11 bases and J by 7 bases, with 6 bases of the junction left unmatched. Germline assignment: CDR1 MNHNY and CDR2 SVGAGI (reference sequence). This chain's CDR3 is CASTGGYEQYF. The DNA for the CDR3 is TGTGCCTCGACAGGGGGATATGAGCAGTACTTC.

This sequence joins TRBV7-9 and TRBJ2-2; weak D call: TRBD2 (5 bases). Germline-derived CDR1 and CDR2 are SEHNR and FQNEAQ (reference sequence). Deletions cut 3 bases from V and 3 bases from J, with 5 bases between. The CDR3 spans 13 residues. DNA for the CDR3: TGTGCCAGCAGCTTGGGAGACACCGGGGAGCTGTTTTTT. Translating gives CASSLGDTGELFF.

V usage is TRBV15 and J usage is TRBJ1-1; D might be TRBD1 (5 bases). Germline CDR1 and CDR2: LNHNV and YYDKDF (reference sequence). The CDR3 length is 14 residues. V lost 3 bases, J lost 5 bases, and 13 bases lay in between. The CDR3 DNA sequence: TGTGCCACCAGCAGCGGGGGAAAAGGGACTGAAGCTTTCTTT. Its translation: CATSSGGKGTEAFF.

This chain connects TRBV27 to TRBJ2-3, with TRBD1 identical over 10 bases. In germline, CDR1 is MNHEY, CDR2 SMNVEV (reference sequence). Losses at the gene ends were 5 bases for V and 6 bases for J; bases not matched to a gene: 11. The CDR3 consists of 16 residues. In nucleotides, the CDR3 is TGTGCCAGCAGTCCCACCCGGGACAGGGGATGGGATACGCAGTATTTT. Translated: CASSPTRDRGWDTQYF.

The chain combines TRBV19 with TRBJ1-5; the match to TRBD1 covers 7 bases. The germline gives CDR1 LNHDA, CDR2 SQIVND (reference sequence). The CDR3 has 16 amino acids. With 3 bases clipped from V and 5 bases from J, the junction kept 10 bases outside the gene matches. Here the CDR3 reads CASSMGGQPLDQPQHF. Written as DNA, the CDR3 is TGTGCCAGTAGTATGGGGGGACAGCCGCTCGATCAGCCCCAGCATTTT.

The rearrangement uses TRBV6-6 and TRBJ2-7, with TRBD1 identical over 9 bases. The CDR3 totals 16 residues. Germline CDR1 is MNHNY and CDR2 is SVGAGI (reference sequence). The V segment lost 7 bases and the J segment 0 bases; nucleotides outside the gene matches: 10. CDR3 residues: CASNRGTGTASYEQYF. In DNA form, the CDR3 reads TGTGCCAGCAACCGAGGGACAGGGACGGCCTCCTACGAGCAGTACTTC.

The chain employs TRBV29-1 and TRBJ1-1; TRBD1 is a possible D gene (6 bases). Germline V gene sequence: CDR1 SQVTM, CDR2 ANQGSEA. There are 13 residues in the CDR3. The V end was cut by 8 bases, the J end by 1 base, with 14 bases between. The chain's CDR3 is CSSGGRGNTEAFF. DNA for the CDR3: TGCAGCTCGGGAGGCAGGGGGAACACTGAAGCTTTCTTT.

The rearrangement links TRBV4-3 to TRBJ2-7, with a possible D match to TRBD2 (6 bases). V lost 0 bases to trimming and J lost 6 bases, with 24 bases between them. This CDR3 has 18 amino acids. Germline CDR1 and CDR2: LGHNA and YSLEER. CDR3 DNA: TGCGCCAGCAGCCAAGACTTCCCCGGGGGAGAAGGAGCACGCGAGCAGTACTTC. Translated: CASSQDFPGGEGAREQYF.

The chain uses TRBV20-1 and TRBJ1-2, with D possibly matching TRBD1 (6 bases). V lost 1 base, J lost 8 bases, and 8 bases lay in between. This CDR3 is built from 11 residues. Germline V gives CDR1 DFQATT, CDR2 SNEGSKA (reference sequence). The CDR3 DNA reads as TGCAGTGCTAGAGCAGGGGCCGGCTACACCTTC. The encoded protein is CSARAGAGYTF.

V and J are TRBV19 and TRBJ1-2; 7 nucleotides align to TRBD1. Germline V lookup: CDR1 LNHDA, CDR2 SQIVND (reference sequence). There are 14 residues in the CDR3. With V trimmed by 6 bases and J by 3 bases, 7 bases remained unmatched. The CDR3 DNA is TGTGCCAGTAGCCCCCGTGACAGGGACTATGGCTACACCTTC. This encodes CASSPRDRDYGYTF.

The rearrangement joins TRBV28 to TRBJ2-5, with TRBD1 as a possible D gene (7 bases). Germline loops: CDR1 MDHEN, CDR2 SYDVKM. V shed 6 bases and J shed 7 bases, with 18 bases lying between them. This CDR3 is 14 amino acids long. The chain's CDR3 is CASSLRGRDGTQYF. CDR3 DNA sequence: TGTGCCAGCAGCTTGAGGGGGCGGGATGGGACCCAGTACTTC.

The J gene is TRBJ1-1, the V gene TRBV29-1, with 8 bases fitting TRBD1. This CDR3 has 13 amino acids. Germline V gene data show CDR1 as SQVTM and CDR2 as ANQGSEA. V lost 3 bases, J lost 1 base, and 1 base stayed unmatched. CDR3 nucleotide sequence: TGCAGCGTTGATCAGGGGGCGAACACTGAAGCTTTCTTT. Amino acid sequence: CSVDQGANTEAFF.

The chain joins TRBV27 to TRBJ2-1, with 12 bases fitting TRBD2. The V gene end was trimmed by 4 bases and the J gene end by 7 bases; junction bases not matched to a gene: 2. Germline loops: CDR1 MNHEY, CDR2 SMNVEV (reference sequence). CDR3 size: 14 residues. CDR3 amino acids: CASSSGLAGNEQFF. The CDR3 DNA sequence: TGTGCCAGCAGTTCCGGACTAGCGGGGAATGAGCAGTTCTTC.

V and J are TRBV24-1 and TRBJ2-6, with 10 bases lining up with TRBD1. Per the germline V gene, CDR1 is KGHDR and CDR2 is SFDVKD. V trimming: 3 bases; J trimming: 9 bases; junction bases outside the gene matches: 16. The CDR3 length is 19 residues. CDR3: CATSDTRGTGDPVNNVLTF. The CDR3 DNA reads as TGTGCCACCAGTGATACTAGGGGGACAGGGGACCCAGTAAACAACGTCCTGACTTTC.

This clone has a single count. The rearrangement joins TRBV9 to TRBJ2-1; TRBD2 aligns across 8 bases. With 4 bases clipped from V and 2 bases from J, the junction kept 8 bases outside the gene matches. CDR3 length: 16 residues. Germline loops: CDR1 SGDLS, CDR2 YYNGEE. The CDR3 loop is CASSLHGREAYNEQFF. The CDR3 DNA reads as TGTGCCAGCAGCCTACATGGGCGGGAGGCCTACAATGAGCAGTTCTTC.

The chain carries TRBV2 and TRBJ1-2; D remains unclear. CDR3 length: 13 residues. V lost 4 bases, J lost 7 bases, and 13 bases lay in between. Per germline, CDR1 SNHLY and CDR2 FYNNEI. The chain's CDR3 is CASSGRSPRGYTF. As DNA, the CDR3 is TGTGCCAGCAGTGGCCGGTCCCCCCGTGGCTACACCTTC.

This chain uses TRBV10-3 with TRBJ1-1, with D perhaps TRBD1 (6 bases). The V and J ends lost 6 bases and 2 bases respectively, with 13 bases between them. The CDR3 consists of 14 residues. The germline CDR1 and CDR2 sequences are ENHRY and SYGVKD. CDR3: CAIRVTGGNTEAFF. The CDR3 DNA reads TGTGCCATCAGGGTTACTGGGGGCAACACTGAAGCTTTCTTT.

V is TRBV10-3 and J is TRBJ2-1; TRBD2 aligns across 8 bases. V was clipped by 6 bases and J by 7 bases; unmatched bases: 8. The CDR3 sequence is 14 residues long. CDR1 is ENHRY, CDR2 SYGVKD, per germline. The CDR3 loop is CAIRVAGLGNEQFF. The CDR3 DNA sequence: TGTGCCATCAGGGTAGCGGGATTGGGAAATGAGCAGTTCTTC.

This chain links TRBV28 with TRBJ2-7; 7 bases agree with TRBD2. Unmatched junction bases numbered 1, after V lost 8 bases and J lost 0 bases. This CDR3 is built from 12 residues. The germline V gene has CDR1 MDHEN and CDR2 SYDVKM. The CDR3 reads CASRDYSYEQYF. CDR3 bases: TGTGCCAGCCGGGACTACTCCTACGAGCAGTACTTC.

The chain couples TRBV12-5 to TRBJ2-2; TRBD1 aligns across 8 bases. With V trimmed by 5 bases and J by 5 bases, 4 bases remained unmatched. There are 14 residues in the CDR3. From germline, CDR1 is LGHNT and CDR2 FRNRAP. The CDR3 loop is CASGGQGSTGELFF. CDR3 in DNA: TGTGCTAGTGGTGGACAGGGATCGACCGGGGAGCTGTTTTTT.

This clone was counted a few times. The V gene is TRBV7-2, the J gene TRBJ2-7; 9 bases map to TRBD2. The V gene's germline CDR1 is SGHTA and CDR2 FQGNSA. V lost 4 bases and J lost 3; bases outside the gene matches: 10. This CDR3 region has 16 residues. The CDR3 DNA reads as TGTGCCAGCAGCTGGGGAGGCGATAGCGGGAGCTACGAGCAGTACTTC. Its protein is CASSWGGDSGSYEQYF.

V gene TRBV28 combines with J gene TRBJ1-1; D might be TRBD1 (5 bases). The germline V gene encodes CDR1 MDHEN and CDR2 SYDVKM. V lost 5 bases and J lost 10, with 17 bases in between. This CDR3 comprises 13 residues. CDR3: CASSPPEGRGAFF. In DNA form, the CDR3 reads TGTGCCAGCAGTCCTCCAGAGGGGAGGGGAGCTTTCTTT.

V is TRBV6-5 and J is TRBJ2-7, with 8 bases lining up with TRBD1. CDR1 and CDR2 (germline): MNHEY, SVGAGI. CDR3 length: 15 residues. Germline trimming cut 5 bases from V and 2 bases from J; bases unmatched to any gene: 8. CDR3 nucleotide sequence: TGTGCCAGCAGTAGCCCCGGACAGGGTCCCTACGAGCAGTACTTC. Amino acid sequence: CASSSPGQGPYEQYF.

The rearrangement links TRBV5-1 to TRBJ1-1, with no clear D. Germline assignment: CDR1 SGHRS and CDR2 YFSETQ. The CDR3 sequence is 13 residues long. Trimming pared 5 bases from V and 4 bases from J, leaving 12 bases between. As DNA, the CDR3 is TGCGCCAGCAGTGGTTTGGGCTCCACTGAAGCTTTCTTT. Its protein product is CASSGLGSTEAFF.

The V gene is TRBV7-2, the J gene TRBJ2-3; 12 nucleotides align to TRBD2. V lost 0 bases, J lost 4 bases, and 2 bases stayed unmatched. This CDR3 spans 16 amino acids. CDR1 SGHTA and CDR2 FQGNSA come from the germline V gene. CDR3 sequence reads: CASSLALAGGADTQYF. CDR3 DNA sequence: TGTGCCAGCAGCTTAGCTCTAGCGGGAGGGGCAGATACGCAGTATTTT.

The V and J genes are TRBV21-1 and TRBJ1-2. TRBV21-1 is an annotated pseudogene. This CDR3 has 13 residues. CDR3 loop: CASRGDPVGGYTF. The CDR3 bases are TGTGCCAGCAGGGGAGATCCCGTGGGTGGCTACACCTTC.